Sequencing of this T cell receptor (beta chain) was carried out in a study of CD8+CD57+ T cells in acquired aplastic anemia. On the study more broadly: Sorting CD4+ and CD8+ cells gave DNA averaging around 3 ug. General study points: About 27 shared CD8+ CDR3s appeared highly expressed within patients' immunodominant clones.

Trimming shortened V by 4 bases and J by 0 bases, and 7 bases separated the two germline ends. Germline loops: CDR1 LNHDA, CDR2 SQIVND (reference sequence). The CDR3 consists of 13 residues. TCR beta VDJ combinations and CDR3 sequences were profiled from genomic DNA. TCRdb itself ran the reads through MiXCR, one entry per CDR3 protein. The data contain about half a million distinct CDR3 sequences, approximately 33% of them singletons. It was patients with CD8+CD57+ cell expansion by flow cytometry who were chosen for sequencing. The cohort consisted entirely of patients having severe acquired aplastic anemia. This clonotype was seen many times. Its antigen is as yet unknown.

V gene TRBV19 combines with J gene TRBJ2-7; D might be TRBD1 (5 bases). This sequence was found in a human donor with aplastic anemia. Material for sequencing was sorted CD4+, CD8+, or CD8+CD57+ T cells (not recorded which) from PBMCs. CDR3 in amino acids: CASSRQSSYEQYF. The CDR3 nucleotides are TGTGCCAGTAGTAGACAGAGCTCCTACGAGCAGTACTTC.